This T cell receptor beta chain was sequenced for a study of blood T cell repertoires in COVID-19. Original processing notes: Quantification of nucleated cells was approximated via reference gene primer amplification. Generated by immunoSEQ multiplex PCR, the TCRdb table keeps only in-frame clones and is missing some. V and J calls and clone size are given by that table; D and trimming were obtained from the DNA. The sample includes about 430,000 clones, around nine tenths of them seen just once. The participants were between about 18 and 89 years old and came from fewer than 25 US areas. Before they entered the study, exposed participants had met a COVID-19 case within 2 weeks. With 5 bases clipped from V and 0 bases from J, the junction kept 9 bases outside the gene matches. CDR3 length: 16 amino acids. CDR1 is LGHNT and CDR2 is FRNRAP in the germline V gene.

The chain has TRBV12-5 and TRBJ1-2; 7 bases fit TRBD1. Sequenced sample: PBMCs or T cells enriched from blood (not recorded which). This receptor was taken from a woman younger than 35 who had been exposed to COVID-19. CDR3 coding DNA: TGTGCTAGTGGTCCCAGGGGGAAGGGGACTAACTATGGCTACACCTTC. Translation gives CASGPRGKGTNYGYTF.